This TCR beta chain was obtained from a study of blood T cell repertoires in COVID-19. On the study more broadly: The samples span acute and convalescent COVID-19 from the United States, Italy and Spain.

The CDR3 is 13 residues long. V was clipped by 5 bases and J by 5 bases, with 10 bases between them. Germline V gene sequence: CDR1 SEHNR, CDR2 FQNEAQ (reference sequence). In the original workflow: Reference gene primer amplification in the assay estimated nucleated cell counts. Measured with immunoSEQ multiplex PCR; TCRdb has only the in-frame clones, and not every one. That table furnishes V, J and clone size, whereas the DNA furnished D and trimming. The sample includes about 100,000 clones, 80% to 90% seen only once; the top ten take about 1.8%. The gene calls are TRBV7-9 and TRBJ1-5; D remains ambiguous. The sample comprised peripheral blood. The clonotype was recovered from an elderly man with acute or convalescent COVID-19. CDR3 nucleotide sequence: TGTGCCAGCAGCCGAGAGGTACATCAGCCCCAGCATTTT. It specifies CASSREVHQPQHF.